This is a list of T cell receptor beta chains from one sample in a study of blood T cell repertoires in COVID-19. Method: immunoSEQ multiplex PCR; TCRdb's copy keeps in-frame clones and lacks some. Among hundreds of thousands of clones listed, around nine tenths were seen once. The sequencing input was PBMCs or T cells enriched from blood (not recorded which). The receptors come from a woman aged 40 to 50 who had recovered from COVID-19. Each CDR3 is given without its conserved first and last residue. Each record gives: clone size, D gene, V gene, CDR3 protein. D genes are given only for firm matches. The size of a clone is reported for some rows only, either as once, few or many, or as a class for expanded clones.

>NA|TRBD2|TRBV6-2/TRBV6-3
ASSYALLADFYEQY
>NA|NA|TRBV5-1
ASSLSGVNTEAF
>NA|TRBD1|TRBV9
ASSGGTGTGSTEAF
>NA|TRBD2|TRBV4-2
ASSQDRGAGGRYNEQF
>once|TRBD1|TRBV28
ASSLSTGGNTEAF
>NA|NA|TRBV5-6
ASSPGVGGGSYEQY
>NA|NA|TRBV10-3
AISKTGSYEQY
>NA|NA|TRBV3-1/TRBV3-2
ASSQSGANTEAF
>NA|TRBD2|TRBV5-4
ASSLGAGAYEQY
>NA|NA|TRBV28
ASTRPGGDTQY
>NA|TRBD2|TRBV19
ASSLTSPYNEQF
>NA|NA|TRBV29-1
SVERTANTGELF
>NA|NA|TRBV4-1
ASSQGTVDTDTQY
>NA|NA|TRBV19
ASSGQTTNEKLF
>NA|NA|TRBV3-1/TRBV3-2
ASSQGGGSYYEQY
>NA|TRBD1|TRBV9
ASSSQGVNEQF
>NA|NA|TRBV3-1/TRBV3-2
ASSQRGPYGYT
>NA|NA|TRBV2
ASLILQGSNEQF
>once|TRBD1|TRBV12-3/TRBV12-4
ASSQQGLETQY
>NA|TRBD1|TRBV5-1
ASSANTGTGWITQY
>NA|NA|TRBV7-9
ASSEGGGNEQY
>NA|NA|TRBV12-2
ASRHRRAGEPIPPENEQF
>NA|NA|TRBV28
AMQGDYGYT
>once|NA|TRBV30
ACGGAFSTDTQY